Shown below are 16 T cell receptor beta chains from a single sample sequenced in a study of cytomegalovirus exposure and HLA in healthy donors. The PCR contained 60 Vbeta and 13 Jbeta primers. Method: immunoSEQ multiplex PCR; TCRdb's copy keeps in-frame clones and lacks some. This table has 85,000 to 120,000 clones, 65% to 80% appearing once. Source material: PBMCs. The receptors shown here come from a male donor in good health and CMV-seropositive.

This chain links TRBV5-6 with TRBJ2-5; 12 positions agree with TRBD2. The CDR3 length is 16 residues. V was pared by 6 bases and J by 5 bases, with 11 bases of the junction left unmatched. From germline, CDR1 is SGHDT and CDR2 YYEEEE. The CDR3 loop reads CASTLGSLAGGETQYF. In DNA form, the CDR3 reads TGTGCCAGCACCCTGGGGAGCCTAGCGGGGGGGGAGACCCAGTACTTC.

The J gene is TRBJ1-5, the V gene TRBV2; TRBD1 agrees at 7 bases. J lost 3 bases, V lost 1 base, and 18 bases had no gene match. There are 20 residues in the CDR3. CDR1 is SNHLY and CDR2 is FYNNEI in the germline V gene. The CDR3, as DNA: TGTGCCAGCAGTGAAGGGGGGGTCTCCCTGACAGGGCGATTCAATCAGCCCCAGCATTTT. It translates to CASSEGGVSLTGRFNQPQHF.

V is TRBV28 and J is TRBJ2-7; weak D call: TRBD1 (6 bases). CDR1 is MDHEN, CDR2 SYDVKM, per germline. V gave up 4 bases and J gave up 1 base, with 11 bases separating them. This CDR3 region has 14 residues. The CDR3 DNA reads as TGTGCCAGCAGTTACCCGGACAGTTCCTACGAGCAGTACTTC. Amino acid sequence: CASSYPDSSYEQYF.

The sample holds a few counts of this clone. The V call is TRBV30, the J call TRBJ2-7; 12 bases agree with TRBD2. The germline CDR1 and CDR2 sequences are GTSNPN and SVGIG (reference sequence). With V trimmed by 5 bases and J by 7 bases, 12 bases remained unmatched. There are 15 residues in the CDR3. The CDR3 sequence is CAWGGRLAGAEEQYF. The CDR3 nucleotides read TGTGCCTGGGGCGGACGACTAGCGGGAGCAGAGGAGCAGTACTTC. The full variable domain, in which reference TRBV30 and TRBJ2-7 provide the parts outside the CDR3, is SQTIHQWPATLVQPVGSPLSLECTVEGTSNPNLYWYRQAAGRGLQLLFYSVGIGQISSEVPQNLSASRPQDRQFILSSKKLLLSDSGFYLCAWGGRLAGAEEQYFGPGTRLTVT.

The chain combines TRBV28 with TRBJ1-2; 9 bases map to TRBD1. Per the germline V gene, CDR1 is MDHEN and CDR2 is SYDVKM. Trimming cost V 6 bases and J 5 bases; bases outside gene matches: 7. This CDR3 is built from 14 residues. CDR3 region: CASSYRGREYGYTF. CDR3 coding DNA: TGTGCCAGCAGCTACAGGGGGCGGGAGTATGGCTACACCTTC.

This chain uses TRBV19 with TRBJ1-5; D perhaps matches TRBD1 (6 bases). Between the trimmed V and J ends, which lost 6 bases and 4 bases, there was a span of 10 bases. The CDR3 consists of 13 residues. The germline gives CDR1 LNHDA, CDR2 SQIVND (reference sequence). CDR3 nucleotide sequence: TGTGCCAGTAGAAGGCAGGGGAATCAGCCCCAGCATTTT. It yields the protein CASRRQGNQPQHF.

J is TRBJ1-2 and V is TRBV7-9; the D gene is possibly TRBD1 (6 bases). Trimming removed 5 bases from V and 4 bases from J, with 14 bases in between. Germline V CDR1 and CDR2: SEHNR, FQNEAQ (reference sequence). This CDR3 contains 14 residues. CDR3 sequence (DNA): TGTGCCAGCAGCATAAGTGACAGGTCCTATGGCTACACCTTC. Its translation: CASSISDRSYGYTF.

The chain carries TRBV6-5 and TRBJ2-5; the match to TRBD2 covers 11 bases. The V gene's germline CDR1 is MNHEY and CDR2 SVGAGI. The CDR3 sequence is 16 residues long. V was clipped by 2 bases and J by 3 bases; unmatched bases: 5. CDR3 loop: CASSYLGTSGKETQYF. The CDR3 coding sequence is TGTGCCAGCAGTTACCTCGGGACTAGCGGAAAAGAGACCCAGTACTTC.

This clone was seen more than once but under ten times. The CDR3 DNA reads TGTGCCAGCAGTTTTGGCGGGTTGAACACTGAAGCTTTCTTT. Protein product: CASSFGGLNTEAFF. The chain links TRBV27 to TRBJ1-1; no clear D. V shed 3 bases and J shed 0 bases, with 8 bases lying between them. This CDR3 is 14 amino acids long. Germline CDR1 and CDR2: MNHEY and SMNVEV (reference sequence).

V and J are TRBV30 and TRBJ1-5, with TRBD1 as a possible D gene (5 bases). CDR3 length: 16 amino acids. The V gene's germline CDR1 is GTSNPN and CDR2 SVGIG (reference sequence). Trimming stripped 1 base from V and 0 bases from J, with 13 bases between. The CDR3 loop is CAWSGEGIISNQPQHF. The CDR3 DNA reads TGTGCCTGGAGTGGGGAGGGGATAATTAGCAATCAGCCCCAGCATTTT.

The chain has TRBV9 and TRBJ2-5, with a tentative D call TRBD1 (5 bases). With 0 bases removed from V and 0 bases from J, the gap between germline ends came to 21 bases. The CDR3 consists of 19 residues. Germline V lookup: CDR1 SGDLS, CDR2 YYNGEE. The CDR3 bases are TGTGCCAGCAGCGTAGGGGTGTTTAGGGGCGGAGCCTACCAAGAGACCCAGTACTTC. Amino acids: CASSVGVFRGGAYQETQYF.

This clone appeared a single time. V usage is TRBV15 and J usage is TRBJ1-2; D gene unclear. The germline V gene encodes CDR1 LNHNV and CDR2 YYDKDF (reference sequence). The CDR3 runs to 14 residues. Trimming pared 0 bases from V and 4 bases from J, leaving 9 bases between. The CDR3 sequence is CATSRDPVSYGYTF. The CDR3, as DNA: TGTGCCACCAGCAGAGATCCGGTATCCTATGGCTACACCTTC.

This clone showed up just a few times. The chain couples TRBV10-1 to TRBJ2-7; perhaps TRBD2 as D (5 bases). Per the germline V gene, CDR1 is WNHNN and CDR2 is SYGVQD (reference sequence). The CDR3 runs 15 residues. Trimming took 2 bases from V and 2 from J, leaving 13 bases between them. The CDR3 sequence: CASSEGLPTPYEQYF. The CDR3 coding sequence is TGCGCCAGCAGTGAGGGACTCCCCACCCCCTACGAGCAGTACTTC.

This clone was seen a handful of times. The V gene is TRBV27, the J gene TRBJ2-7; 10 bases align to TRBD1. Germline V gives CDR1 MNHEY, CDR2 SMNVEV (reference sequence). V shed 6 bases, J shed 3 bases, and the junction held 11 bases outside the gene matches. The CDR3 is made up of 16 amino acids. For the CDR3, the DNA is TGTGCCAGCAGCTCTTCGGGACAGGGGATCCTCTACGAGCAGTACTTC. Amino acids: CASSSSGQGILYEQYF.

V is TRBV5-1 and J is TRBJ1-2; D gene uncertain. The germline V gene has CDR1 SGHRS and CDR2 YFSETQ. Trimming pared 4 bases from V and 6 bases from J, leaving 13 bases between. The CDR3 length is 13 residues. CDR3 amino acids: CASSTTEVDGYTF. CDR3 DNA sequence: TGCGCCAGCAGCACGACTGAGGTGGATGGCTACACCTTC.

The V gene is TRBV19, the J gene TRBJ1-5, with D unresolved. Germline V CDR1 and CDR2: LNHDA, SQIVND (reference sequence). CDR3 length: 12 residues. Trimming left V 6 bases short and J 1 base short, with 4 bases between. The CDR3 reads CASRSSNQPQHF. In DNA, the CDR3 is TGTGCCAGTAGGTCGAGCAATCAGCCCCAGCATTTT.